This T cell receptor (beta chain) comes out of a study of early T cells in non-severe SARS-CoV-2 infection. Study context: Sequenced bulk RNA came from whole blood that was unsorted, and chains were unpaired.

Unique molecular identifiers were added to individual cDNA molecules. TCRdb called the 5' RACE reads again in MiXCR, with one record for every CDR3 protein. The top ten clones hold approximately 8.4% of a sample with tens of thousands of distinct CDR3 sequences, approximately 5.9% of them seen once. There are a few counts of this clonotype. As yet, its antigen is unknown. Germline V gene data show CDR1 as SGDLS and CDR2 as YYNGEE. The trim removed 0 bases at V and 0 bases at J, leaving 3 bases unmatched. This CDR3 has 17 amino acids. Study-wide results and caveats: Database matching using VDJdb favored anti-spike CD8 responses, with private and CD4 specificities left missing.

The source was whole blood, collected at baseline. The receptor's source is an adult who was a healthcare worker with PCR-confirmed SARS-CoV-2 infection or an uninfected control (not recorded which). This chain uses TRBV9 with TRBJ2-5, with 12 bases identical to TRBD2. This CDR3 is CASSVGRTSGDQETQYF. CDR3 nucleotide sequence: TGTGCCAGCAGCGTAGGAAGGACTAGCGGGGACCAAGAGACCCAGTACTTC.